These 2 T cell receptor beta chains were all obtained from the same sample, sequenced in a study of blood T cell repertoires in COVID-19. Repertoires were generated with immunoSEQ multiplex PCR, while TCRdb's copy carries only in-frame clones and drops some. The profile shows roughly 57,000 clones, 60% to 80% of them singletons. Sequences were obtained from peripheral blood. These receptors were taken from a man between 65 and 85 years old with active or convalescent COVID-19.

V is TRBV5-8 and J is TRBJ2-5; possibly TRBD2 for D (6 bases). The CDR3 contains 13 residues. The V gene lost 6 bases and the J gene lost 5 bases, with 14 bases spanning the gap. Germline V lookup: CDR1 SGHTS, CDR2 YDEGEE. CDR3 bases: TGTGCCAGCACTCGGCAGGGACTGGAGACCCAGTACTTC. This translates into CASTRQGLETQYF.

This sequence joins TRBV5-1 and TRBJ2-1; D is perhaps TRBD1 (6 bases). CDR3 length: 14 amino acids. The V gene lost 3 bases and the J gene lost 4 bases, with 11 bases spanning the gap. CDR1 SGHRS and CDR2 YFSETQ come from the germline V gene. The DNA of the CDR3 is TGCGCCAGCAGCTACCTGGGACAATACAATGAGCAGTTCTTC. Its translation is CASSYLGQYNEQFF.